This section outlines one T cell receptor (beta chain) sequence together with its context. The antigen it binds to is not known. Within one base of it there is no much larger clone, and no base qualities were kept. Libraries were made using 5' RACE. The listed sequencing device is Illumina HiSeq 2500. A second PCR of about 6 to 11 cycles was run with a J-beta primer mix and a sample-barcoded 5' primer. A template-switch 5' adaptor carrying 12 random nucleotides introduced a unique molecular identifier onto each TCR beta cDNA molecule. Each sample yielded at least 2.5 million CDR3-containing paired-end reads. First-strand cDNA was synthesized from all RNA with the Mint cDNA synthesis kit, primed by a TRBC-specific oligonucleotide. All cDNA was treated with uracil-DNA glycosylase and then went through a first 18-cycle PCR with the universal primers M1SS and BC2_uni_R. The authors' analysis ran thus. Normalization of each sample was performed by random selection of 1 million high-quality reads, each carrying a distinct molecular identifier. Instead of being binned into consensus sequences, reads that shared molecular identifiers were thrown out. MiTCR, set to a Q25 quality threshold and the strictest error-elimination algorithm, was used for CDR3 identification, clonotype clustering and error correction. A nonparametric unseen species model with Euler transformation was used to estimate lower-bound total TCR beta diversity. Using fastp at Q25 and MiXCR, TCRdb reprocessed the public reads and kept productive beta chains. Each CDR3 protein gets just one entry, which takes the most common genes and DNA from the rows behind it. The V and J calls here are based on TCRdb, not the publication. The sample includes about 930,000 distinct CDR3 sequences, with 25% to 35% observed a single time. Roughly 10% of the sample is held by the ten biggest clonotypes.

This specimen belongs to a study of blood T cells in healthy people across ages (dated by TCRdb to about 2015). As for the study more broadly: In model experiments, template switching captured about one uniquely barcoded TCR beta cDNA molecule for every two T cells. The donors were divided into four age groups: young (average around 17 years), middle-aged (about 39), aged (approximately 59) and long-lived (roughly 82). Two additional independent replicas of 1 million unique cDNA reads from the same blood draw were analyzed for two donors (one aged 18 to 30 and one aged 80 or older). The study measured age-related changes in TCR beta repertoire diversity using deep sequencing normalized with unique cDNA molecular identifiers. General study outcomes and caveats: Compared with the aged group, more naive CD4+ T cells, fewer expanded clones and increased TCR diversity were shown by the long-lived group, suggesting age selection. Observed TCR beta diversity per million T cells fell roughly linearly with age, and a significant reduction was already apparent by age about 43. Because the CMV infection status of the donors was unknown, age-related changes in expanded clonotypes may potentially have been confounded. A strong correlation was found between observed TCR beta diversity and the percentage of naive T cells measured by flow cytometry. Conclusive comparison of naive and antigen-experienced compartments was prevented by the profiling of bulk unsorted PBMCs. Estimates of total diversity based on one million sequenced T cells were considered lower bounds and underestimates.

Ends trimmed: V by 6 bases, J by 6 bases; bases unmatched to a gene: 7. From the cysteine up to the phenylalanine, the CDR3 has a length of 14 residues. Left in the record is the CDR3 DNA by itself, 42 bases read in frame from the first base. The donors were roughly 39 Caucasian individuals from Russia, aged roughly 6 to 100 years, who were systemically healthy. Each donor gave about 10 milliliters of peripheral blood, drawn into EDTA-treated Vacutainer tubes. PBMCs were isolated by Ficoll-Paque density-gradient centrifugation, with at least 6.5 million obtained per sample. Total RNA was extracted from PBMCs with Trizol reagent, with at least 6 micrograms obtained per sample. For every donor, flow cytometry on a PBMC aliquot measured the percentage of naive CD45RAhigh/CD27high T cells. The sample was also linked to a second study, of T cells of mothers and their children. The second paper further reports: The donors were nine systemically healthy Caucasian individuals, made up of three mothers and their six children. cDNA synthesis used all of the extracted RNA, with 1.5 ug of RNA in each 15 ul reaction. In the second PCR, the M1S primer introduced both the sample barcodes and 2-4 random nucleotides. Over 8.5 million TCR beta CDR3 reads came from each mother, compared with roughly 2.8 million reads from each child. TCR recombination output is similarly shaped by thymic selection in related and unrelated pairs, with a minor effect exerted by inherited differences. Normalized repertoire overlap was always found to be slightly, but never significantly, higher in related mother-child pairs than in unrelated mother-child pairs. With a sensitivity of about 100 clones per million clonotypes, no persistent microchimeric T cell clones were detected. The study used deep NGS to compare TCR beta repertoires of mothers and children, seeking features distinguishing related mother-child pairs from unrelated individuals. On average, the children were roughly 10 +/- 4 years old, while the mothers were about 37 +/- 4 years old. After adapter ligation was performed with NEBNext reagents, the libraries were sequenced on an Illumina HiSeq 2000 with 100+100 nt paired-end reads. To prevent cross-contamination, the mother and child libraries were prepared a month apart and were sequenced in separate runs. For each donor, somewhere between roughly 500,000 and 2,300,000 distinct TCR beta clonotypes were identified. Naive TCR beta clonotypes were estimated from low-frequency clonotypes matched to each donor's FACS-determined naive share, without sorting.

The V and J segments used are TRBV12-3 or TRBV12-4 and TRBJ2-7, and 11 bases in between align with TRBD1. The TCR originated in a woman aged 40 to 55 in good health. Material: blood. The CDR3 in this case is CASRDRDRGIEQYF. The nucleotide sequence reads TGTGCCAGCAGAGACCGGGACAGGGGGATCGAGCAGTACTTC.